This note documents a single T cell receptor (beta chain) sequence. Its antigen is still unknown. This entry is derived from a study of shared clonotypes between healthy human individuals. Germline CDR1 SNHLY, CDR2 FYNNEI. V dropped 7 bases and J dropped 4 bases, with 26 bases sitting between them. This CDR3 contains 18 residues. The CD4+ fraction was divided into a CD45RA+ naive subset and a CD45RA-negative memory subset. Study findings and constraints: Generation of non-shared clonotypes was less probable than generation of clonotypes shared by all four donors.

The protocol was immunoSEQ multiplex PCR, while the TCRdb copy is restricted to in-frame clones and leaves out a portion. The sample records more than 2,000,000 clones, around nine tenths being singletons. This rearrangement joins TRBV2 to TRBJ1-3; the D gene is possibly TRBD1 (6 bases). Source material: naive CD4+ T cells sorted from blood. Subset of the sample: CD45RA+ positively selected. This sequence originates from a man aged 18 to 29 in good health. CDR3 DNA: TGTGCCAGCACTTCGAAGGGGGTTGGGTCGTTGCGCGGAAACACCATATATTTT. Protein: CASTSKGVGSLRGNTIYF.